This T cell receptor (beta chain) was profiled in a study of T cells in Graves' hyperthyroidism and ophthalmopathy. This clonotype has ten or more counts. These patients, aged 18 to 65, had recently diagnosed hyperthyroidism lasting under 2 months. The study excluded patients with uncontrolled infection, other autoimmune disease, pregnancy or lactation. For the diagnoses, clinical symptoms, serum thyroxine and TRAb, thyroid ultrasound and orbital computed tomography were used. The V end lost 3 bases, the J end lost 4 bases, and 9 bases lay between the germline ends. This CDR3 is 13 amino acids long. The V gene's germline CDR1 is MDHEN and CDR2 SYDVKM. Using RNA transcripts as the source, TCR beta CDR3 regions were amplified. HTBI primers were employed in a first-round RT-PCR of the TCR CDR3. TCRdb processed the multiplex PCR reads anew with MiXCR; each CDR3 protein has one entry. This sample carries more than 300,000 distinct CDR3 sequences, around 13% of them seen once, and the ten largest clones take approximately 25%.

The receptor was isolated from a woman aged 25 to 39 with Graves' hyperthyroidism. This chain uses TRBV28 with TRBJ1-2, with D unclear. Sequencing used blood. CDR3 sequence reads: CASSFLGGYGYTF. The CDR3 bases are TGTGCCAGCAGTTTCTTGGGCGGCTATGGCTACACCTTC.